This T cell receptor (beta chain) was found in a study of blood T cell repertoires in COVID-19. Across the whole study: Acute-phase and convalescent COVID-19 samples originated in the United States, Italy and Spain. From T cells, B-cell-depleted T cells, or PBMCs came the material, which was cDNA or gDNA.

The CDR3 runs 13 residues. Germline V gene sequence: CDR1 SGHTA, CDR2 FQGNSA. Trimming took 1 base from V and 4 from J, leaving 5 bases between them. Original data processing: Nucleated cell number was recorded as an estimate derived from reference gene primer amplification. Only in-frame clones appear in the TCRdb table, and some are missing; sequencing was by immunoSEQ multiplex PCR. The V and J calls and clone size were taken over from that table, and D and trimming were inferred from the DNA. Among some 70,000 clones, over 80% were seen once, and the ten largest hold roughly 2%. The rearrangement joins TRBV7-2 to TRBJ1-5; D is unclear. The sequence was obtained from an older woman with acute or convalescent COVID-19. The specimen was peripheral blood. This chain's CDR3 is CASSLEQNQPQHF. The CDR3 DNA is TGTGCCAGCAGCTTAGAACAAAATCAGCCCCAGCATTTT.